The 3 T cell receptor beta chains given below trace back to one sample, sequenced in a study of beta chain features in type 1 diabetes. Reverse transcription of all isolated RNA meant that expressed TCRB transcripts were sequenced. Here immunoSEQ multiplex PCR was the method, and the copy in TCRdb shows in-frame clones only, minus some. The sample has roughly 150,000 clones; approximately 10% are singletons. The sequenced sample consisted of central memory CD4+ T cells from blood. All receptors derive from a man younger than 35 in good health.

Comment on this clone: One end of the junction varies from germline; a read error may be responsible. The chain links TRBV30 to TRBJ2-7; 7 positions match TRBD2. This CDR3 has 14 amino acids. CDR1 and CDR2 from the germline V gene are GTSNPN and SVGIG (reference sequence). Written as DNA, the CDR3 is TGTGCCGGGAGTGTAATGGGGGGGTCCAACGAGCAGTACTTC. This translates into CAGSVMGGSNEQYF.

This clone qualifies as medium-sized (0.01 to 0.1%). CDR3 amino acids: CASSHSGGGTRGDTQYF. CDR3 bases: TGTGCCAGCAGCCATAGCGGAGGGGGCACAAGAGGAGATACGCAGTATTTT. This chain joins TRBV14 and TRBJ2-3, with a tentative D call TRBD1 (7 bases). Between the trimmed V and J ends, which lost 3 bases and 5 bases, there was a span of 21 bases. This CDR3 comprises 17 residues. The germline V gene has CDR1 SGHDN and CDR2 FVKESK.

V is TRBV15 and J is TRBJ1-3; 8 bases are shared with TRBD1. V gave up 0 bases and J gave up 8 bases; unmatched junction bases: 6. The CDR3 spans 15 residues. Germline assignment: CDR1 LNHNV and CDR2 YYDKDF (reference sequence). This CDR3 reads CATSREQGVGDTIYF. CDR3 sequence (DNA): TGTGCCACCAGCAGAGAACAGGGGGTAGGAGACACCATATATTTT.